Each of the 4 T cell receptor beta chains below was sequenced from the same sample in a study of beta chain features in type 1 diabetes. Notes on the study in general: There was a moderate but significant shortening of TCRB CDR3s in all four CD4+ subsets of Type 1 diabetes patients.

Their antigen targets remain unknown. The study reverse transcribed the entire isolated RNA, so it sequenced expressed TCRB transcripts. Data came from immunoSEQ multiplex PCR; TCRdb stores just in-frame clones and leaves some out. The sample consists of some 130,000 clones, roughly 10% of them appearing once. Sequencing input: central memory CD4+ T cells from blood. The receptors come from a man aged 30 to 45 with type 1 diabetes.

This clone was seen more than once but under ten times. The rearrangement joins TRBV5-1 to TRBJ2-1, with 9 positions matching TRBD2. The CDR3 length is 17 residues. With V trimmed by 7 bases and J by 0 bases, 11 bases remained unmatched. Germline V CDR1 and CDR2: SGHRS, YFSETQ. The CDR3 coding sequence is TGCGCCAGCGCTCATTTTTCTAGCGGGGCCTCCTACAATGAGCAGTTCTTC. It is translated as CASAHFSSGASYNEQFF.

The chain uses TRBV4-2 and TRBJ2-3; 11 nucleotides agree with TRBD2. V was pared by 1 base and J by 2 bases, with 8 bases of the junction left unmatched. The germline V gene encodes CDR1 LGHNA and CDR2 YNFKEQ. The CDR3 consists of 18 residues. The CDR3 protein is CASSQGGLAGLTTDTQYF. The CDR3 DNA follows: TGTGCCAGCAGCCAAGGCGGACTAGCGGGCTTAACCACAGATACGCAGTATTTT.

V and J are TRBV5-6 and TRBJ1-2; the match to TRBD1 covers 10 bases. The junction had 6 bases not matched to a gene; V was cut back by 4 bases and J by 0 bases. CDR3 size: 16 residues. Germline values: CDR1 SGHDT, CDR2 YYEEEE. CDR3 sequence: CASSGMDRGANYGYTF. Written as DNA, the CDR3 is TGTGCCAGCAGCGGAATGGACAGGGGGGCTAACTATGGCTACACCTTC.

This clone turned up a few times. V gene TRBV5-1 combines with J gene TRBJ1-5; TRBD1 aligns across 7 bases. Germline V CDR1 and CDR2: SGHRS, YFSETQ. This CDR3 has 15 amino acids. V shed 4 bases, J shed 2 bases, and the junction held 6 bases outside the gene matches. For the CDR3, the DNA is TGCGCCAGCAGCATCGGGACAGCCGGCAATCAGCCCCAGCATTTT. Its translation: CASSIGTAGNQPQHF.